The rows below give T cell receptor beta chains drawn from one sample of a study of T cell changes during pregnancy in multiple sclerosis. The protocol was immunoSEQ multiplex PCR, while the TCRdb copy is restricted to in-frame clones and leaves out a portion. The sample includes fewer than 95,000 clones, over 85% of them seen just once. The source material was peripheral blood, sampled in the first trimester of pregnancy. All receptors come from a female donor with multiple sclerosis, enrolled in a pregnancy study. Each CDR3 is given without its conserved first and last residue. The D gene is left open where the match is weak.

j_call,v_call,d_call,cdr3_aa
TRBJ1-6,TRBV27,.,ASSRELPYNSPLH
TRBJ1-3,TRBV5-5,.,ASSQQGRDTIY
TRBJ1-6,TRBV5-4,TRBD1,ASSLDRGNSPLH
TRBJ1-1,TRBV27,.,ASKRRGNTEAF
TRBJ1-6,TRBV7-2,TRBD1,ASSAYRGQNSPLH
TRBJ2-7,TRBV6-5,.,ASSIGRDYEQY
TRBJ2-7,TRBV6-1,TRBD2,ASSLGGEPYEQY
TRBJ1-2,TRBV19,TRBD1,ASRIPGQGVYT
TRBJ2-2,TRBV7-3,.,ASLRNPDTGGTPGSCF
TRBJ2-2,TRBV19,.,ASSIQDFGGELF
TRBJ1-2,TRBV29-1,.,SVATGSDGYT
TRBJ2-3,TRBV9,.,ASSVRGELADTQY
TRBJ2-7,TRBV5-1,TRBD1,ASSLTGGGYEQY
TRBJ2-1,TRBV7-3,TRBD1,ASSPPPGQGEDEQF
TRBJ1-2,TRBV6-1,TRBD1,ASSEAPGPGGKGYT
TRBJ1-6,TRBV19,.,ASTTQNSPLH
TRBJ2-7,TRBV7-7,TRBD2,ASRLLAGSYEQY
TRBJ1-2,TRBV25-1,.,ASSESQKGDYGYT
TRBJ2-1,TRBV2,.,ARLDYNEQF
TRBJ1-3,TRBV6-1,.,ASSGPGGHTIY
TRBJ2-1,TRBV7-2,TRBD1,ASSHIQGARDNEQF
TRBJ2-7,TRBV18,TRBD1,ASSFLDRGTYEQY
TRBJ1-1,TRBV19,TRBD1,ASRARGTGTEAF
TRBJ1-5,TRBV7-9,.,ASSLGQTGPYQPQH
TRBJ2-5,TRBV6-5,.,ASSYLRSQETQY
TRBJ2-5,TRBV7-2,.,ASSLWGGEETQY
TRBJ1-1,TRBV6-6,.,ASSYRSGGGDTEAF
TRBJ1-4,TRBV19,TRBD1,ASSPGQGGEKLF
TRBJ2-1,TRBV7-9,TRBD2,ASSPMSSGGADEQF
TRBJ2-7,TRBV18,TRBD1,ASSPRTGPPYEQY
TRBJ1-6,TRBV6-5,.,ASRPPGQVNSPLH
TRBJ2-5,TRBV9,.,ASSFEPETQY
TRBJ1-6,TRBV7-9,TRBD1,ASSAMDRGYNSPLH
TRBJ2-5,TRBV29-1,.,SVAVMSETQY
TRBJ2-2,TRBV9,TRBD1,ASRRTGGNTGELF
TRBJ1-1,TRBV9,.,ASSVETRTEAF
TRBJ1-1,TRBV2,TRBD1,ASRVTGQGNTEAF
TRBJ2-1,TRBV7-7,.,ASSLESGNEQF
TRBJ1-5,TRBV27,.,ASSLSSGQGWAQPQH
TRBJ2-1,TRBV13,.,ASSSRNEQF
TRBJ2-2,TRBV15,.,ATSTGSSNTGELF
TRBJ1-1,TRBV4-2,.,ASSRRGDTEAF
TRBJ2-5,TRBV11-2,.,ATARWVWETQY
TRBJ1-4,TRBV6-1,TRBD1,ASSETGLDEKLF
TRBJ1-1,TRBV18,.,ASSRLDRNTEAF
TRBJ1-5,TRBV11-2,.,ASRKVQGENSNQPQH
TRBJ2-1,TRBV5-1,.,ASSLDRSSYNEQF
TRBJ1-1,TRBV13,.,ASSGSDTEAF
TRBJ1-5,TRBV28,.,ASIQGLGPQH
TRBJ2-1,TRBV6-1,TRBD2,ASSEIAGHPQF
TRBJ1-3,TRBV6-5,.,ASRLDTYSGNTIY
TRBJ2-3,TRBV7-6,TRBD2,ASSLGAGGDTDTQY
TRBJ1-1,TRBV7-3,TRBD1,ASSPGQGEAF
TRBJ1-1,TRBV7-9,.,ASSLEIPEEAF